A selection of T cell receptor beta chains follows, all from one sample in a study of beta chain features in type 1 diabetes. Clones were read by immunoSEQ multiplex PCR, and TCRdb kept only the in-frame ones, dropping some. The sample includes under 400,000 clones, roughly 12% of them seen just once. Sequencing was carried out using naive CD4+ T cells from blood. These receptors were taken from a woman under 30 with type 1 diabetes. Each CDR3 is given with its conserved first and last residue. Size is stated for part of the rows, as once, few or many counts, or as a class when the clone is expanded.

size	V	J	CDR3
few	TRBV27	TRBJ2-5	CASSPQRTSGTYQYF
-	TRBV7-9	TRBJ1-5	CASSFRSGQPQHF
-	TRBV7-9	TRBJ1-1	CASSWNSMNTEAFF
-	TRBV25-1	TRBJ1-5	CASSGETGYQPQHF
few	TRBV30	TRBJ2-5	CAWLHSHQETQYF
-	TRBV18	TRBJ2-1	CASSPPGFNEQFF
few	TRBV7-2	TRBJ2-7	CASSLTGYEQYF
-	TRBV5-1	TRBJ2-2	CASSLPSEVRELFF
-	TRBV5-1	TRBJ2-6	CASSSVVSGANVLTF
-	TRBV7-9	TRBJ2-3	CASSLRRGVRSTWTDTQYF
-	TRBV4-2	TRBJ2-3	CASSQDALPSSTDTQYF
few	TRBV5-1	TRBJ2-4	CASSLLASGVENIQYF
-	TRBV30	TRBJ1-1	CAWDPSGFTEAFF
few	TRBV7-9	TRBJ2-4	CASSLGGLAKNIQYF
-	TRBV9	TRBJ2-7	CASSLQATTATYEQYF
few	TRBV21-1	TRBJ2-5	CASRTYNGGKNQETQYF
-	TRBV4-3	TRBJ2-1	CASSRGLTSGRGDEQFF
few	TRBV7-2	TRBJ1-1	CASSAGTANTEAFF
-	TRBV18	TRBJ1-4	CASSLHRGREIEKLFF
few	TRBV12-5	TRBJ2-1	CASGQGSSYNEQFF
-	TRBV7-8	TRBJ2-7	CASSLVGLAGFYEQYF
few	TRBV28	TRBJ1-2	CASRQSGPTGGAAYGYTF
-	TRBV19	TRBJ1-2	CASMTTGGAYGYTF
-	TRBV2	TRBJ1-4	CASRDNLEKLFF
-	TRBV4-2	TRBJ2-4	CASSHGRASDIQYF
few	TRBV19	TRBJ2-1	CASSRPIAGYYNEQFF
-	TRBV5-6	TRBJ2-1	CASSFEGLAFYNEQFF
few	TRBV4-3	TRBJ1-6	CASSRGQQNSPLHF
-	TRBV5-4	TRBJ2-5	CASSLAGGETQYF
few	TRBV13	TRBJ2-7	CASSFLDRSYEQYF
-	TRBV15	TRBJ1-5	CATSSRTGNQPQHF
-	TRBV28	TRBJ2-1	CASSPNLQASLF
-	TRBV7-8	TRBJ1-2	CASSPRARGSYGYTF
-	TRBV7-9	TRBJ2-7	CASSLDRTPYEQYF
-	TRBV14	TRBJ2-1	CASSSWGSGRGNEQFF
-	TRBV5-4	TRBJ2-7	CASSSFSTGDEQYF
-	TRBV6-5	TRBJ2-5	CASSPGTLQETQYF
-	TRBV30	TRBJ1-4	CASGQGAQKLFF
few	TRBV6-5	TRBJ2-3	CASSYSLAQGADTQYF
-	TRBV19	TRBJ1-5	CASNVQGNQPQHF
few	TRBV5-1	TRBJ2-1	CASSLPYNEQFF
-	TRBV7-8	TRBJ2-5	CASSGGTRPILGETQYF
-	TRBV7-9	TRBJ1-1	CASSPGTGIFGAFF
-	TRBV11-2	TRBJ2-4	CASSPRAARVDIQYF
few	TRBV28	TRBJ1-6	CATGPGQRNSPLHF
-	TRBV14	TRBJ2-7	CASSQEGGEPYEQYF
few	TRBV28	TRBJ2-3	CASSTLAAPGDTQYF
-	TRBV18	TRBJ1-2	CASSPSPGQGDGYTF
-	TRBV5-1	TRBJ2-4	CASSQGGENIQYF
-	TRBV5-1	TRBJ2-2	CASSLVGPGELFF
few	TRBV4-1	TRBJ1-2	CASSLFPADRVDGYTF
-	TRBV7-9	TRBJ2-3	CASSRFTSTDTQYF
few	TRBV5-4	TRBJ2-5	CASSSGTSAQETQYF
few	TRBV4-2	TRBJ2-1	CASSQRLAGGYNEQFF
few	TRBV21-1	TRBJ2-7	CASSRGAGGPHEQYF